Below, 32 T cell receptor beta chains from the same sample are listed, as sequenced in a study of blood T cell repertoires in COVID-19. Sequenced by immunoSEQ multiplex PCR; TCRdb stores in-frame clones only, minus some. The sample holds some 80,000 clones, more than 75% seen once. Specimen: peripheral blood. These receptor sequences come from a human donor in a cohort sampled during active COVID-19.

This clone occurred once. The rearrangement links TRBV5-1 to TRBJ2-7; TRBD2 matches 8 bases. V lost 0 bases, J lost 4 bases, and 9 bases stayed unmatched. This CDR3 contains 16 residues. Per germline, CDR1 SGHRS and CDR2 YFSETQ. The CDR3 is CASSLGLGLEKYEQYF. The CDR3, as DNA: TGCGCCAGCAGCTTGGGTCTGGGACTAGAAAAGTACGAGCAGTACTTC.

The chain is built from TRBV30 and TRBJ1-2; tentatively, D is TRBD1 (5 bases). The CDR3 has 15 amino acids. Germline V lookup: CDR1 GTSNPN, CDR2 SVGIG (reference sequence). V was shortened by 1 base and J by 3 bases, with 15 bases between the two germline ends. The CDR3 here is CAWSGGGERHYGYTF. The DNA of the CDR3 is TGTGCCTGGAGTGGCGGAGGGGAAAGGCACTATGGCTACACCTTC.

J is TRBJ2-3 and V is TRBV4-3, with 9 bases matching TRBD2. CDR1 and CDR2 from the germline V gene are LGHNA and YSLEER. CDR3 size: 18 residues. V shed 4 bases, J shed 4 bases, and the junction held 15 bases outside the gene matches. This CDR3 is CASSPQGPWRGGADTQYF. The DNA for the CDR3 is TGCGCCAGCAGCCCGCAGGGCCCCTGGCGGGGGGGCGCAGATACGCAGTATTTT.

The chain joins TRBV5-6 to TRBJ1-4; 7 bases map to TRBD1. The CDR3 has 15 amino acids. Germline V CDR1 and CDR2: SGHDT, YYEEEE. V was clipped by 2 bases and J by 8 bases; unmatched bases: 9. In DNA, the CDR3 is TGTGCCAGCAGCTTTGAACAGGGGTTTCGAGAAAAACTGTTTTTT. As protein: CASSFEQGFREKLFF.

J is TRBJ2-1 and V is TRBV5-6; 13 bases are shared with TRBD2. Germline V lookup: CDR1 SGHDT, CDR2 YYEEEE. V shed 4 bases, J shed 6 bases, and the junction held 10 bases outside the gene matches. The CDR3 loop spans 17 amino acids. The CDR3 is CASSRNQRTSGSNEQFF. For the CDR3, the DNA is TGTGCCAGCAGCCGCAACCAAAGGACTAGCGGGAGCAATGAGCAGTTCTTC.

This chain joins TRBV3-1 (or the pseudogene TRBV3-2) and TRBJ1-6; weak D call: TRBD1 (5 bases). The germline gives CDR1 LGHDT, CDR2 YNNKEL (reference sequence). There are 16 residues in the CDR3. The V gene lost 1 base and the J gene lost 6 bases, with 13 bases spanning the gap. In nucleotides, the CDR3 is TGTGCCAGCAGCCAAGCAGCGCAGGGATTTAATTCACCCCTCCACTTT. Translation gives CASSQAAQGFNSPLHF.

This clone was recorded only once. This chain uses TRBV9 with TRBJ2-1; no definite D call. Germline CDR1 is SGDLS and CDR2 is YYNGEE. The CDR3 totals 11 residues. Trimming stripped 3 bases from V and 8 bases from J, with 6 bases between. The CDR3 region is CASSADYEQFF. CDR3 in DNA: TGTGCCAGCAGCGCCGACTATGAGCAGTTCTTC.

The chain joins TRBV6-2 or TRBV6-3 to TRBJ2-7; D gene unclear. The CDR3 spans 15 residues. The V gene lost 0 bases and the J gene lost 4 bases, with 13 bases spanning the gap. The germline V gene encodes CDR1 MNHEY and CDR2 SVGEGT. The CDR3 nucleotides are TGTGCCAGCAGTTACTCGGGTTTGGGCGATTACGAGCAGTACTTC. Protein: CASSYSGLGDYEQYF.

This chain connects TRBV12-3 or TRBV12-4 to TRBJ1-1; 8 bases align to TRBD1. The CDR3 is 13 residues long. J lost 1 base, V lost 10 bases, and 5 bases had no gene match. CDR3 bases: TGTGCCACCACAGGGGGGGCGAACACTGAAGCTTTCTTT. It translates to CATTGGANTEAFF.

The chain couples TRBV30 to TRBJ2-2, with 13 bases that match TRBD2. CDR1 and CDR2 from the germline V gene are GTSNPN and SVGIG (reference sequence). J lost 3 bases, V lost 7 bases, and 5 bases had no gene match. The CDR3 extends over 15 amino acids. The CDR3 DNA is TGTGCCTCCCCGGGACTAGCGGGATACACCGGGGAGCTGTTTTTT. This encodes CASPGLAGYTGELFF.

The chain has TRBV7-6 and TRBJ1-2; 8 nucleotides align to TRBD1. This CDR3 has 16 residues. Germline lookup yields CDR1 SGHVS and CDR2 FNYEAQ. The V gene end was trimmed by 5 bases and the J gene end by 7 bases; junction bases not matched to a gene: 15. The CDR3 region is CASSQKFGQGPRGYTF. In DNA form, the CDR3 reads TGTGCCAGCAGCCAAAAATTCGGACAGGGCCCACGTGGCTACACCTTC. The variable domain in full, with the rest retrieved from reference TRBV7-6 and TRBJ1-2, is GAGVSQSPRYKVTKRGQDVALRCDPISGHVSLYWYRQALGQGPEFLTYFNYEAQQDKSGLPNDRFSAERPEGSISTLTIQRTEQRDSAMYRCASSQKFGQGPRGYTFGSGTRLTVV.

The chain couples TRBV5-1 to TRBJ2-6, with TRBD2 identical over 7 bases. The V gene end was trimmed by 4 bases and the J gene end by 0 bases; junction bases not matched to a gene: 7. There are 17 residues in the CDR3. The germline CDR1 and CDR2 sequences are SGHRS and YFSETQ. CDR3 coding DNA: TGCGCCAGCAGCCCTAGCGGAGTCGTCTCTGGGGCCAACGTCCTGACTTTC. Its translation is CASSPSGVVSGANVLTF.

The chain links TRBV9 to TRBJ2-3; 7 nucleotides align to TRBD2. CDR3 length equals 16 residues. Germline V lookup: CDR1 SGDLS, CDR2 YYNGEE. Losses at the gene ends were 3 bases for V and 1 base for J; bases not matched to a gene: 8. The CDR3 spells CASSAGRAWGTDTQYF. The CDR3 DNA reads TGTGCCAGCAGCGCTGGGAGGGCCTGGGGCACAGATACGCAGTATTTT.

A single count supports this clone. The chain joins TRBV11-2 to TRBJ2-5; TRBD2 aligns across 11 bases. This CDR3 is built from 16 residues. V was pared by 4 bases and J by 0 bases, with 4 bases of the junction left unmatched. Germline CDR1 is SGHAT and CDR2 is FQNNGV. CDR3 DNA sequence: TGTGCCAGCAGCTCCTCTAGCGGGGGGAACCAAGAGACCCAGTACTTC. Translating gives CASSSSSGGNQETQYF. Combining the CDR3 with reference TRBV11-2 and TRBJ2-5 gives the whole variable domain EAGVAQSPRYKIIEKRQSVAFWCNPISGHATLYWYQQILGQGPKLLIQFQNNGVVDDSQLPKDRFSAERLKGVDSTLKIQPAKLEDSAVYLCASSSSSGGNQETQYFGPGTRLLVL.

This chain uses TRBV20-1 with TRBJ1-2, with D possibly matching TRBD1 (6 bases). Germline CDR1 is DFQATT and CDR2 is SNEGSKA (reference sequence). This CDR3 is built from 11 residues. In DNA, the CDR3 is TGCAGCCCGAGGGGGGGATATGGCTACACCTTC. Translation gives CSPRGGYGYTF.

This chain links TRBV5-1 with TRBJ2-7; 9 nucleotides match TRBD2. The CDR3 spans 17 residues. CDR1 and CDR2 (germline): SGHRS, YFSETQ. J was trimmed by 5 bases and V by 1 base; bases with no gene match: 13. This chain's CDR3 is CASSLWASGDVWHEQYF. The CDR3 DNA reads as TGCGCCAGCAGCTTGTGGGCTAGCGGGGATGTTTGGCACGAGCAGTACTTC.

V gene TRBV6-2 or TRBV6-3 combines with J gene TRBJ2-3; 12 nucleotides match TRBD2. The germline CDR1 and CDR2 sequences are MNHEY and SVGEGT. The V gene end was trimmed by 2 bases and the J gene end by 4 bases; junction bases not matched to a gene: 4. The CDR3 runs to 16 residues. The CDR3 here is CASSYLAGGPADTQYF. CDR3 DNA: TGTGCCAGCAGTTACCTAGCGGGGGGGCCAGCAGATACGCAGTATTTT.

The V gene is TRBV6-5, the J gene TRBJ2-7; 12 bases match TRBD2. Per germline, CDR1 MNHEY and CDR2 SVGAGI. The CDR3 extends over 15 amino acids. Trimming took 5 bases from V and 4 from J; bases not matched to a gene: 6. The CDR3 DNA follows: TGTGCCAGCAGTAAACGACTAGCGGGGGATTACGAGCAGTACTTC. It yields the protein CASSKRLAGDYEQYF.

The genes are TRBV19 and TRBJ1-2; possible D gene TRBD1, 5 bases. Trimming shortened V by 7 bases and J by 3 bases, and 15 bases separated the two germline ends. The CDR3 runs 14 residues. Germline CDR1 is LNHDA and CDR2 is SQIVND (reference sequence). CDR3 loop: CASNPTELYYGYTF. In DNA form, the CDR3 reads TGTGCCAGTAACCCGACAGAGCTCTACTATGGCTACACCTTC.

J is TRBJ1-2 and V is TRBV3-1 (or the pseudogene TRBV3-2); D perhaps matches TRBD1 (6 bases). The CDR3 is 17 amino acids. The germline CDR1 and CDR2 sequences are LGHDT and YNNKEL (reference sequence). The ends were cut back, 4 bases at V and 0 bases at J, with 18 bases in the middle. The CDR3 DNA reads TGTGCCAGCAGCCCTGGGGGCTACAGCTCAGCTAACTATGGCTACACCTTC. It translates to CASSPGGYSSANYGYTF.

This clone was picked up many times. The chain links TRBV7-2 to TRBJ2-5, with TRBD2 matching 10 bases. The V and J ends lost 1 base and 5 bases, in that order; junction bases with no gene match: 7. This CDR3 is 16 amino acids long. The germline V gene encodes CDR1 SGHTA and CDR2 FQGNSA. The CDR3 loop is CASSLVGSSGGETQYF. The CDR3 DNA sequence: TGTGCCAGCAGCTTAGTTGGGTCTAGCGGGGGCGAGACCCAGTACTTC.

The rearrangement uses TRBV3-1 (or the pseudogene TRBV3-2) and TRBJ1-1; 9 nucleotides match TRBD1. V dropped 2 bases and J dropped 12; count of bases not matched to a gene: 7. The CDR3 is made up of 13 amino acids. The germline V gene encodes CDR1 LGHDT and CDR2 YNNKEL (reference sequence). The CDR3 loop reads CASSQPGQGFTFF. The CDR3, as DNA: TGTGCCAGCAGCCAACCGGGACAGGGATTTACTTTCTTT.

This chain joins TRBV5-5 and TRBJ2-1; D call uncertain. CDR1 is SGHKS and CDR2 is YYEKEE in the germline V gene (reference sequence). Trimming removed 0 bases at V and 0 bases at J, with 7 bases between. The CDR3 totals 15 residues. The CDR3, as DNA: TGTGCCAGCAGCTTGGGCGTCGACTCCTACAATGAGCAGTTCTTC. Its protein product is CASSLGVDSYNEQFF.

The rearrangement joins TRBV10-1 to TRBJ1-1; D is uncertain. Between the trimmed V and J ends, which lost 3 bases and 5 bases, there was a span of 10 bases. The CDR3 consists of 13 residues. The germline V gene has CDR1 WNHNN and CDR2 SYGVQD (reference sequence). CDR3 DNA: TGCGCCAGCAGTGACAGGACTTTAACTGAAGCTTTCTTT. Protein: CASSDRTLTEAFF.

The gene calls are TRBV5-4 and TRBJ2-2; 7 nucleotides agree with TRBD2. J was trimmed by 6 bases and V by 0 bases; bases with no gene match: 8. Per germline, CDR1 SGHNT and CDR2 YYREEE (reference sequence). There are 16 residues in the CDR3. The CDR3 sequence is CASSLAGRELAGELFF. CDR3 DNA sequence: TGTGCCAGCAGCTTGGCCGGGCGGGAGTTGGCCGGGGAGCTGTTTTTT. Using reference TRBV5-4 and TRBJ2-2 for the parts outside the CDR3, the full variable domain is ETGVTQSPTHLIKTRGQQVTLRCSSQSGHNTVSWYQQALGQGPQFIFQYYREEENGRGNFPPRFSGLQFPNYSSELNVNALELDDSALYLCASSLAGRELAGELFFGEGSRLTVL.

The CDR3 spells CASSMLQGSGGTRETQYF. The CDR3 DNA follows: TGTGCCAGTAGTATGTTACAGGGCAGCGGGGGGACGCGAGAGACCCAGTACTTC. The J gene is TRBJ2-5, the V gene TRBV19; 9 nucleotides line up with TRBD2. This CDR3 has 18 residues. With 3 bases clipped from V and 4 bases from J, the junction kept 15 bases outside the gene matches. Germline CDR1 and CDR2: LNHDA and SQIVND (reference sequence).

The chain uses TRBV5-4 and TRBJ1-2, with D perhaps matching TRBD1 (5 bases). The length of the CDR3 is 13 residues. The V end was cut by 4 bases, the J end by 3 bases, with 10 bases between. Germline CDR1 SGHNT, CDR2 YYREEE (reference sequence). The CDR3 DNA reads TGTGCCAGCAGCAATGGGGGGGACTATGGCTACACCTTC. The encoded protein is CASSNGGDYGYTF.

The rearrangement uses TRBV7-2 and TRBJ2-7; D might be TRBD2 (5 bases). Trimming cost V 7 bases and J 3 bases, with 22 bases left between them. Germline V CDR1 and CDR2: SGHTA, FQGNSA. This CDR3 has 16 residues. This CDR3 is CASNMMTTSGGYEQYF. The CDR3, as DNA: TGTGCCAGCAACATGATGACCACCAGCGGTGGCTACGAGCAGTACTTC.

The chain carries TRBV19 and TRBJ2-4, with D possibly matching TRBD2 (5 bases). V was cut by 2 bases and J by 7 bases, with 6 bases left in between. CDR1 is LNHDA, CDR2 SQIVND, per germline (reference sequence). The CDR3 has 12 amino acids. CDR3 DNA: TGTGCCAGTAGTATACGGGGTAACATTCAGTACTTC. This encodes CASSIRGNIQYF.

CDR3 bases: TGTGCCAGCAGCCAGGGCGGCGGGATCATTGGCACAGATACGCAGTATTTT. It codes for CASSQGGGIIGTDTQYF. V gene TRBV3-1 (or the pseudogene TRBV3-2) combines with J gene TRBJ2-3; D is possibly TRBD2 (6 bases). Germline V gene data show CDR1 as LGHDT and CDR2 as YNNKEL (reference sequence). The CDR3 sequence is 17 residues long. V was shortened by 3 bases and J by 1 base, with 17 bases between the two germline ends.

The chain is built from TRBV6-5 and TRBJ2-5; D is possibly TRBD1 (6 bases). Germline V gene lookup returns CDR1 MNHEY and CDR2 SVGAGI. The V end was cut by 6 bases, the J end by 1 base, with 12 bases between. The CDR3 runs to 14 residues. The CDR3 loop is CASSIRTVQETQYF. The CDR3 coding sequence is TGTGCCAGCAGCATCCGGACAGTCCAAGAGACCCAGTACTTC.

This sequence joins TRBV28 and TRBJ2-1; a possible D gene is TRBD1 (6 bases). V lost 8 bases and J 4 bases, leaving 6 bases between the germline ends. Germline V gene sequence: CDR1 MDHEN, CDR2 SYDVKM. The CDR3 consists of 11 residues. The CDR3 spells CASGQYNEQFF. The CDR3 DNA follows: TGTGCCAGCGGACAGTACAATGAGCAGTTCTTC.